The 24 T cell receptor beta chains listed next were all sequenced from one sample in a study of cytomegalovirus exposure and HLA in healthy donors (dated by TCRdb to between 2016 and 2019). The library was made by the immunoSEQ multiplex PCR assay. A mixture of 60 forward primers for TCR Vbeta segments and 13 reverse primers for TCR Jbeta segments was used in the multiplex PCR. TCRdb re-hosts the immuneACCESS table, in-frame sequences only. Its copies lack some clones; in the studies checked, an unresolved V gene accounts for under half of them, and the cause for the rest is not known. This sample's records show 200,000 to 250,000 clones. The ten largest clones take up 1.1% of the sample. The sequenced sample was PBMCs. Every receptor here comes from a girl aged 2 to 9 in good health and CMV-seropositive.

The chain employs TRBV11-2 and TRBJ1-1; D gene uncertain. Germline assignment: CDR1 SGHAT and CDR2 FQNNGV. The CDR3 extends over 14 amino acids. V lost 5 bases and J 11 bases, leaving 21 bases between the germline ends. The CDR3 coding sequence is TGTGCCAGCAGCCCCCTTGGGCAGTCGGTCCCTGCTTTCTTT. Translation: CASSPLGQSVPAFF.

This chain links TRBV6-1 with TRBJ2-7; 8 nucleotides line up with TRBD1. This CDR3 comprises 15 residues. Germline V lookup: CDR1 MNHNS, CDR2 SASEGT. V lost 8 bases and J lost 0; bases outside the gene matches: 9. CDR3 DNA sequence: TGTGCCAGCTTACCTACCAGGGGGCCCTCCTACGAGCAGTACTTC. It yields the protein CASLPTRGPSYEQYF.

The J gene is TRBJ1-6, the V gene TRBV4-2; tentative D call: TRBD1 (5 bases). The CDR3 extends over 16 amino acids. CDR1 and CDR2 from the germline V gene are LGHNA and YNFKEQ. Trimming shortened V by 3 bases and J by 0 bases, and 9 bases separated the two germline ends. CDR3 region: CASSQKGDSYNSPLHF. The CDR3 nucleotides are TGTGCCAGCAGCCAGAAAGGGGACTCCTATAATTCACCCCTCCACTTT.

The chain links TRBV14 to TRBJ1-1; D unresolved. V lost 0 bases and J lost 4, with 9 bases in between. Germline loops: CDR1 SGHDN, CDR2 FVKESK. The CDR3 sequence is 14 residues long. The CDR3 loop reads CASSQDPIGTEAFF. The CDR3 region has the DNA TGTGCCAGCAGCCAAGACCCGATCGGCACTGAAGCTTTCTTT.

This rearrangement joins TRBV7-3 to TRBJ1-1; maybe TRBD1 (6 bases). The V and J ends lost 5 bases and 0 bases respectively, with 10 bases between them. Germline loops: CDR1 SGHTA, CDR2 FQGTGA. The CDR3 extends over 14 amino acids. The CDR3 loop is CASSLQGLNTEAFF. The CDR3 coding sequence is TGTGCCAGCAGCCTACAGGGTTTGAACACTGAAGCTTTCTTT.

V and J are TRBV29-1 and TRBJ1-2, with D unclear. Per germline, CDR1 SQVTM and CDR2 ANQGSEA. The CDR3 is 15 amino acids. V was trimmed by 3 bases and J by 1 base, leaving 15 bases between them. In nucleotides, the CDR3 is TGCAGCGTTGAGGCCGATTCCTCTTTTAACTATGGCTACACCTTC. The encoded protein is CSVEADSSFNYGYTF. The variable domain in full, with the rest retrieved from reference TRBV29-1 and TRBJ1-2, is SAVISQKPSRDICQRGTSLTIQCQVDSQVTMMFWYRQQPGQSLTLIATANQGSEATYESGFVIDKFPISRPNLTFSTLTVSNMSPEDSSIYLCSVEADSSFNYGYTFGSGTRLTVV.

The chain is built from TRBV6-5 and TRBJ2-2; D not certain. The germline gives CDR1 MNHEY, CDR2 SVGAGI. V was cut by 5 bases and J by 4 bases, with 14 bases left in between. The CDR3 is 15 amino acids. The CDR3 reads CASSPYSPSTGELFF. For the CDR3, the DNA is TGTGCCAGCAGTCCATACAGCCCCAGCACCGGGGAGCTGTTTTTT.

This rearrangement joins TRBV25-1 to TRBJ1-3; 7 nucleotides match TRBD1. Unmatched junction bases numbered 9, after V lost 8 bases and J lost 2 bases. This CDR3 has 15 amino acids. Per germline, CDR1 MGHDK and CDR2 SYGVNS. CDR3 amino acids: CASALAGTAGNTIYF. In DNA form, the CDR3 reads TGTGCCAGCGCGTTGGCCGGGACAGCTGGAAACACCATATATTTT.

The rearrangement uses TRBV28 and TRBJ2-2; D remains unclear. Per the germline V gene, CDR1 is MDHEN and CDR2 is SYDVKM. This CDR3 has 12 amino acids. Trimming pared 8 bases from V and 0 bases from J, leaving 4 bases between. CDR3 in amino acids: CASGPNTGELFF. CDR3 bases: TGTGCCAGCGGCCCGAACACCGGGGAGCTGTTTTTT.

The genes are TRBV10-1 and TRBJ2-7, with 8 positions matching TRBD1. The CDR3 covers 11 residues. V lost 8 bases to trimming and J lost 3 bases; unmatched junction nucleotides: 0. Looked up from germline, CDR1 is WNHNN and CDR2 is SYGVQD (reference sequence). For the CDR3, the DNA is TGCGCCAGCGGACAGGGCTACGAGCAGTACTTC. This sequence encodes CASGQGYEQYF.

The genes are TRBV19 and TRBJ1-5; weak D call: TRBD1 (5 bases). Trimming took off 5 bases at V and 0 bases at J, with 11 bases between the two ends. This CDR3 spans 15 amino acids. The germline gives CDR1 LNHDA, CDR2 SQIVND (reference sequence). This CDR3 reads CASSLTGNSNQPQHF. In nucleotides, the CDR3 is TGTGCCAGTAGTCTAACAGGCAATAGCAATCAGCCCCAGCATTTT.

The chain links TRBV5-1 to TRBJ1-3, with TRBD1 as a possible D gene (6 bases). Germline V gene data show CDR1 as SGHRS and CDR2 as YFSETQ. This CDR3 is built from 14 residues. V lost 0 bases to trimming and J lost 4 bases, with 8 bases between them. CDR3 sequence reads: CASSLGTEGNTIYF. The CDR3 coding sequence is TGCGCCAGCAGCTTGGGGACAGAGGGAAACACCATATATTTT.

The chain combines TRBV6-5 with TRBJ1-3, with TRBD1 as a possible D gene (5 bases). Germline V gene sequence: CDR1 MNHEY, CDR2 SVGAGI. This CDR3 comprises 13 residues. CDR3 in amino acids: CVVRDFVGNTIYF. CDR3 bases: TGTGTCGTCCGGGACTTCGTCGGAAACACCATATATTTT.

CDR3 loop: CASSFQLAGVYNEQFF. The CDR3 DNA reads as TGTGCCAGCAGTTTTCAACTAGCGGGGGTGTACAATGAGCAGTTCTTC. The gene calls are TRBV28 and TRBJ2-1, with 11 nucleotides matching TRBD2. The CDR3 extends over 16 amino acids. V dropped 3 bases and J dropped 4; count of bases not matched to a gene: 5. In germline, CDR1 is MDHEN, CDR2 SYDVKM.

The chain links TRBV7-2 to TRBJ2-3, with D perhaps TRBD2 (6 bases). The CDR3 is 15 residues long. Trimming cost V 1 base and J 7 bases, with 15 bases left between them. CDR1 is SGHTA, CDR2 FQGNSA, per germline. The CDR3 loop is CASSLGPGVENTQYF. The CDR3 region has the DNA TGTGCCAGCAGCTTAGGTCCGGGAGTTGAAAATACGCAGTATTTT.

The chain uses TRBV18 and TRBJ1-2, with D possibly matching TRBD1 (5 bases). CDR1 and CDR2 (germline): KGHSH, LQKENI. Trimming removed 6 bases at V and 4 bases at J, with 15 bases between. The CDR3 contains 14 residues. CDR3 sequence: CASSKPTVSYGYTF. The CDR3 DNA sequence: TGTGCCAGCTCCAAGCCGACAGTGTCCTATGGCTACACCTTC.

This chain joins TRBV5-4 and TRBJ2-1; 9 bases align to TRBD2. Per the germline V gene, CDR1 is SGHNT and CDR2 is YYREEE (reference sequence). The CDR3 contains 14 residues. The junction had 2 bases not matched to a gene; V was cut back by 0 bases and J by 7 bases. The chain's CDR3 is CASSLGLAGNEQFF. The CDR3 DNA is TGTGCCAGCAGCTTGGGCCTAGCGGGAAATGAGCAGTTCTTC.

The CDR3 protein is CASRDTGVDAFF. Here the CDR3 DNA reads TGTGCCAGCAGAGATACAGGGGTGGATGCTTTCTTT. The V call is TRBV28, the J call TRBJ1-1, with 7 bases that match TRBD1. CDR3 length: 12 residues. The J segment lost 11 bases and the V segment lost 6 bases, leaving 9 bases of the junction unmatched. The germline gives CDR1 MDHEN, CDR2 SYDVKM.

The chain combines TRBV7-9 with TRBJ2-5; 10 bases are shared with TRBD1. Germline V gene data show CDR1 as SEHNR and CDR2 as FQNEAQ (reference sequence). Unmatched junction bases numbered 5, after V lost 2 bases and J lost 5 bases. This CDR3 comprises 15 residues. CDR3 DNA sequence: TGTGCCAGCAGCTTATGGGACAGGGGAATGGAGACCCAGTACTTC. The encoded protein is CASSLWDRGMETQYF.

This chain links TRBV4-2 with TRBJ2-7; tentatively, D is TRBD2 (6 bases). Germline lookup yields CDR1 LGHNA and CDR2 YNFKEQ. V lost 2 bases, J lost 3 bases, and 26 bases lay in between. CDR3 length: 19 residues. In nucleotides, the CDR3 is TGTGCCAGCAGCCAACGACTAGATTTAGCCCCCGGTGAAGGCTACGAGCAGTACTTC. Translated: CASSQRLDLAPGEGYEQYF.

The rearrangement uses TRBV5-1 and TRBJ2-5; D is possibly TRBD2 (5 bases). TRBJ2-7 explains the end of the DNA better; the J call may be wrong. There are 15 residues in the CDR3. CDR1 and CDR2 from the germline V gene are SGHRS and YFSETQ. This CDR3 is CASSPRQAADYEQYF. CDR3 in DNA: TGCGCCAGCAGCCCCAGACAAGCGGCCGACTACGAGCAGTACTTC.

This chain uses TRBV7-2 with TRBJ1-5, with 8 bases matching TRBD1. V was pared by 1 base and J by 1 base, with 0 bases of the junction left unmatched. The CDR3 totals 15 residues. In germline, CDR1 is SGHTA, CDR2 FQGNSA. The CDR3 coding sequence is TGTGCCAGCAGCTTAGACAGGGGGAGCAATCAGCCCCAGCATTTT. It is translated as CASSLDRGSNQPQHF.

The chain combines TRBV19 with TRBJ2-2, with 10 bases matching TRBD1. Trimming took 5 bases from V and 4 from J; bases not matched to a gene: 4. The CDR3 runs to 15 residues. CDR1 LNHDA and CDR2 SQIVND come from the germline V gene (reference sequence). DNA for the CDR3: TGTGCCAGTAGTTGGGGACAGGGGTCCACCGGGGAGCTGTTTTTT. Its translation: CASSWGQGSTGELFF.

This sequence joins TRBV7-9 and TRBJ1-3; 7 bases match TRBD1. The J segment lost 2 bases and the V segment lost 6 bases, leaving 10 bases of the junction unmatched. The CDR3 sequence is 16 residues long. Germline V gives CDR1 SEHNR, CDR2 FQNEAQ (reference sequence). In nucleotides, the CDR3 is TGTGCCAGCAGTCCCCGCCAGGGGGGCACTGGAAACACCATATATTTT. It translates to CASSPRQGGTGNTIYF.